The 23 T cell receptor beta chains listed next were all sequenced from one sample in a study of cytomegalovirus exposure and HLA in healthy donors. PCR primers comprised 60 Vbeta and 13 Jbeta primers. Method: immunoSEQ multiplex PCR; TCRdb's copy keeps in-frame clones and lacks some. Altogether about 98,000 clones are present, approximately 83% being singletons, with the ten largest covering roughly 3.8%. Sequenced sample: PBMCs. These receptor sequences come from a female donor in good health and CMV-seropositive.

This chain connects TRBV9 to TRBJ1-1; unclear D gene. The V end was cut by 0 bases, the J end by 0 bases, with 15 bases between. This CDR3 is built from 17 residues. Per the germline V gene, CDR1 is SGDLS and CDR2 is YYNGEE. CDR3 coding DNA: TGTGCCAGCAGCGTAGGGGCAATGGTCGGATTGAACACTGAAGCTTTCTTT. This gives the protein CASSVGAMVGLNTEAFF.

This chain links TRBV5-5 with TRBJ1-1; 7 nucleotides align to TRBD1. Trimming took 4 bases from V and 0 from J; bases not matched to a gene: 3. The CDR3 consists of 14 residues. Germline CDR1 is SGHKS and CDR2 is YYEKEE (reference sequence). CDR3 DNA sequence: TGTGCCAGCAGCACGGGACAGATGAACACTGAAGCTTTCTTT. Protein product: CASSTGQMNTEAFF. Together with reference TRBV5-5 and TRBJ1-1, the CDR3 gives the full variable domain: DAGVTQSPTHLIKTRGQQVTLRCSPISGHKSVSWYQQVLGQGPQFIFQYYEKEERGRGNFPDRFSARQFPNYSSELNVNALLLGDSALYLCASSTGQMNTEAFFGQGTRLTVV.

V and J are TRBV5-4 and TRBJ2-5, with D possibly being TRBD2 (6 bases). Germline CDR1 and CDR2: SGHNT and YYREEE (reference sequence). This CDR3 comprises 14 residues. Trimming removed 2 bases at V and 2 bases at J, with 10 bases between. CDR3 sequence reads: CASSFAGSQETQYF. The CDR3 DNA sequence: TGTGCCAGCAGCTTTGCGGGGAGTCAAGAGACCCAGTACTTC.

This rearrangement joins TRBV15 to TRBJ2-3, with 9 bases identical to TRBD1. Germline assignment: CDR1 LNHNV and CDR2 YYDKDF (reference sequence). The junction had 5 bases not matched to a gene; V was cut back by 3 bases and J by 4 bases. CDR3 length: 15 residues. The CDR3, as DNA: TGTGCCACCAGCAGGGGACAGGGAGGTTCAGATACGCAGTATTTT. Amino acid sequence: CATSRGQGGSDTQYF.

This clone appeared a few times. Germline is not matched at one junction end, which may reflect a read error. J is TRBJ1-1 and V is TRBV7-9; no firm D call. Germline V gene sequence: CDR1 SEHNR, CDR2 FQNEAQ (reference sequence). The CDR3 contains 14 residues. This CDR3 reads CSSSLQQMNTEAFF. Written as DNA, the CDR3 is TGTTCCAGCAGCTTACAACAGATGAACACTGAAGCTTTCTTT.

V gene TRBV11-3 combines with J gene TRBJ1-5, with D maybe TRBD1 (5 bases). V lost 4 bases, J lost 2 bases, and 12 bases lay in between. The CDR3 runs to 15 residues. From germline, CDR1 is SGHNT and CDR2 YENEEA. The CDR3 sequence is CASSSPDRGNQPQHF. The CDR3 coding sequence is TGTGCCAGCAGCTCCCCCGACAGAGGCAATCAGCCCCAGCATTTT.

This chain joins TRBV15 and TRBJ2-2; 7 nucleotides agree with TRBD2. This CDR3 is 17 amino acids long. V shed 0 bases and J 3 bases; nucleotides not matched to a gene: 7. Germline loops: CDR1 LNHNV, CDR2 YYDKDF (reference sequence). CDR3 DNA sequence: TGTGCCACCAGCAGAGATCTGGCTAGCGGCTACACCGGGGAGCTGTTTTTT. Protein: CATSRDLASGYTGELFF.

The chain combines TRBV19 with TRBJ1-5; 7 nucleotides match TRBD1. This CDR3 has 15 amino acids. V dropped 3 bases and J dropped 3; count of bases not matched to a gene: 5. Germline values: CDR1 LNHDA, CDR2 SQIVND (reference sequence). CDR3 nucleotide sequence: TGTGCCAGTAGTATCTCCGGACAGGTCAATCAGCCCCAGCATTTT. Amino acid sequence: CASSISGQVNQPQHF.

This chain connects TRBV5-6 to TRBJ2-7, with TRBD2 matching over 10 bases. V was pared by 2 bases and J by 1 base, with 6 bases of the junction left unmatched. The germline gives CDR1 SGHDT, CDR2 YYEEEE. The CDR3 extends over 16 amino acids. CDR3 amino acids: CASSFWTSGQSYEQYF. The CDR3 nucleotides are TGTGCCAGCAGCTTTTGGACTAGCGGACAATCCTACGAGCAGTACTTC.

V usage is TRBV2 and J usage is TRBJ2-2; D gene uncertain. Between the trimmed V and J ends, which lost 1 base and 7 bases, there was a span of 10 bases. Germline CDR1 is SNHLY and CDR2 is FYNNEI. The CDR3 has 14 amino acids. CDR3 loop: CASSEVLAVGELFF. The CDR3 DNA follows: TGTGCCAGCAGTGAAGTACTTGCGGTCGGGGAGCTGTTTTTT.

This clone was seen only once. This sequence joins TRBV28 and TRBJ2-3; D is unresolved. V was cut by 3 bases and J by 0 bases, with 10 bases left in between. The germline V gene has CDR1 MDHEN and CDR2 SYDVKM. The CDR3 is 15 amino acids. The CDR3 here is CASSLVGPSTDTQYF. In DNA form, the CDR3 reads TGTGCCAGCAGTTTGGTTGGCCCTAGCACAGATACGCAGTATTTT.

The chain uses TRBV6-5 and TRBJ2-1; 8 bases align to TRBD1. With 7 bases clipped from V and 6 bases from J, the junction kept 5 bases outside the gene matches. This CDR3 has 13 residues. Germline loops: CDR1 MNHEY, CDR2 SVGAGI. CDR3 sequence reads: CASIGTGFNEQFF. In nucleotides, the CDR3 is TGTGCCAGCATCGGGACAGGCTTCAATGAGCAGTTCTTC.

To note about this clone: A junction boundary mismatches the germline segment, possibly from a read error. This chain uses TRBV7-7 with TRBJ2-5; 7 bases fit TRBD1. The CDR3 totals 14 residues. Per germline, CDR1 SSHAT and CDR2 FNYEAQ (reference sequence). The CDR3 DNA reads TGTGCTAGCAGCCAGACAGGGTCTCAAGAGACCCAGTACTTC. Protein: CASSQTGSQETQYF.

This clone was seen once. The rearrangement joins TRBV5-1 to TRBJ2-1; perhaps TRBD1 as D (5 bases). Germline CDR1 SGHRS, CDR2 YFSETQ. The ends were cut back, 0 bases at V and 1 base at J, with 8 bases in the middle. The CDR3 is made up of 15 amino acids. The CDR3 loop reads CASSLVSGSYNEQFF. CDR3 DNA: TGCGCCAGCAGCTTGGTTTCAGGGTCCTACAATGAGCAGTTCTTC.

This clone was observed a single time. The CDR3 sequence is CASSRQKNTEAFF. The DNA of the CDR3 is TGTGCCAGCTCCCGACAAAAGAACACTGAAGCTTTCTTT. V usage is TRBV18 and J usage is TRBJ1-1, with D uncertain. The CDR3 runs to 13 residues. Per the germline V gene, CDR1 is KGHSH and CDR2 is LQKENI. Trimming removed 6 bases from V and 1 base from J, with 9 bases in between.

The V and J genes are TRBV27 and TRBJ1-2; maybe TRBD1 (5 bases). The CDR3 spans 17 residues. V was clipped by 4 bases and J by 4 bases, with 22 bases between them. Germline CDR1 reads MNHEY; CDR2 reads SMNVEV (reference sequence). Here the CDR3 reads CASSYFNFWRGSYGYTF. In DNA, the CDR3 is TGTGCCAGCAGTTACTTTAATTTTTGGAGGGGCAGCTATGGCTACACCTTC.

This CDR3 reads CASSLSVGTEAFF. CDR3 DNA sequence: TGTGCCAGCAGTTTATCGGTTGGCACTGAAGCTTTCTTT. J is TRBJ1-1 and V is TRBV6-5; D unclear. The CDR3 extends over 13 amino acids. Germline CDR1 is MNHEY and CDR2 is SVGAGI. With 4 bases removed from V and 4 bases from J, the gap between germline ends came to 10 bases.

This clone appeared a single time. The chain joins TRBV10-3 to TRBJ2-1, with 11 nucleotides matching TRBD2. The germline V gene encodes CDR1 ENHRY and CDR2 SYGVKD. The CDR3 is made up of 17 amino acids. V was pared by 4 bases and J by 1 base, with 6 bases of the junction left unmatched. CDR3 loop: CAISGPGLADSYNEQFF. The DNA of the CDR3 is TGTGCCATCAGTGGTCCGGGACTAGCGGATTCCTACAATGAGCAGTTCTTC.

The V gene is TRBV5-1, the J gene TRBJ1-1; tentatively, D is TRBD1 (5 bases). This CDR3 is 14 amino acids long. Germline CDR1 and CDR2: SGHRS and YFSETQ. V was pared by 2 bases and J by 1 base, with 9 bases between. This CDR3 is CASSFVQGNTEAFF. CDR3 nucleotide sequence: TGCGCCAGCAGCTTCGTCCAGGGGAACACTGAAGCTTTCTTT.

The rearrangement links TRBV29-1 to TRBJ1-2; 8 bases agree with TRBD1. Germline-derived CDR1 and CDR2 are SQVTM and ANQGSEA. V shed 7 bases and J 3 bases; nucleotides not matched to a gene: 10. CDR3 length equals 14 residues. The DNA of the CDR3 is TGCAGCGCCCCTCGGGTGGACAGGGACTATGGCTACACCTTC. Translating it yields CSAPRVDRDYGYTF.

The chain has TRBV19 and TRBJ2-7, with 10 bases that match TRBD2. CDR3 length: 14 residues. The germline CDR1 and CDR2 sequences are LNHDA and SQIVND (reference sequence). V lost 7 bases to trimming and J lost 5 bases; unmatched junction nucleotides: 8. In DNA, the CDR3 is TGTGCCAGTAAGGCAGCGGGAGGGTTCGACGAGCAGTACTTC. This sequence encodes CASKAAGGFDEQYF.

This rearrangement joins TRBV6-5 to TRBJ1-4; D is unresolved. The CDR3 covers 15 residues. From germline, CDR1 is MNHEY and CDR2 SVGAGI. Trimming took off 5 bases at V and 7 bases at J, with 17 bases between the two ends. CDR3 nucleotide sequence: TGTGCCAGCAGTGCCGGGGAGGGAAGGATTGAAAAACTGTTTTTT. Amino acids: CASSAGEGRIEKLFF.

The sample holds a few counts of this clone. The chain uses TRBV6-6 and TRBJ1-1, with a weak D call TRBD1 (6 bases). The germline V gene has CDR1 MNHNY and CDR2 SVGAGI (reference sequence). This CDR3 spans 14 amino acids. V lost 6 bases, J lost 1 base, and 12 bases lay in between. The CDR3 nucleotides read TGTGCCAGCAGCCCAGGGGTTTCGAACACTGAAGCTTTCTTT. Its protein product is CASSPGVSNTEAFF.